Here is one T cell receptor beta chain with its context. The repertoire was sequenced with immunoSEQ multiplex PCR; TCRdb's copy has only in-frame clones and lacks some. This table holds 40,000 to 45,000 clones, approximately 94% found once. CDR1 and CDR2 (germline): SEHNR, FQNEAQ (reference sequence). CDR3 length: 15 amino acids. V gave up 7 bases and J gave up 8 bases; unmatched junction bases: 14. The record originates from a study of T cell changes during pregnancy in multiple sclerosis. This TCR was recovered from a female donor with multiple sclerosis, enrolled in a pregnancy study. This specimen consisted of peripheral blood, obtained in the third trimester of pregnancy. The chain links TRBV7-9 to TRBJ2-7; 10 nucleotides line up with TRBD2. CDR3 protein: CASISAGGPYEKQYF. In DNA, the CDR3 is TGTGCCAGCATCTCAGCGGGAGGGCCCTACGAGAAGCAGTACTTC. Full variable domain (remainder filled in from reference TRBV7-9 and TRBJ2-7): DTGVSQNPRHKITKRGQNVTFRCDPISEHNRLYWYRQTLGQGPEFLTYFQNEAQLEKSRLLSDRFSAERPKGSFSTLEIQRTEQGDSAMYLCASISAGGPYEKQYFGPGTRLTVT.